Below are 24 T cell receptor beta chains sequenced from a single sample in a study of shared clonotypes between healthy human individuals. Repertoires were generated with immunoSEQ multiplex PCR, while TCRdb's copy carries only in-frame clones and drops some. The sample has approximately 2.5 million clones; 93% are singletons. Sequencing was performed on naive CD4+ T cells from PBMCs. The sample's subset: CD45RA+ positively selected. The source of these receptors is a man aged 18-30 years in good health. Some clones in this sample may be carry-over from other donors' samples.

The chain links TRBV18 to TRBJ1-1; D might be TRBD1 (6 bases). From germline, CDR1 is KGHSH and CDR2 LQKENI. Trimming removed 1 base at V and 1 base at J, with 10 bases between. The CDR3 covers 15 residues. The CDR3, as DNA: TGTGCCAGCTCACCACAACAGGGAAAGAACACTGAAGCTTTCTTT. Translated: CASSPQQGKNTEAFF.

A single count supports this clone. The CDR3 loop reads CASSSGLAGGVGDTQYF. The CDR3 bases are TGTGCCAGCAGCTCCGGACTAGCGGGAGGAGTTGGAGATACGCAGTATTTT. The chain has TRBV11-2 and TRBJ2-3; 14 bases line up with TRBD2. With V trimmed by 4 bases and J by 5 bases, 8 bases remained unmatched. The CDR3 runs to 17 residues. Germline values: CDR1 SGHAT, CDR2 FQNNGV.

CDR3 loop: CASTSRGLGYTF. In DNA form, the CDR3 reads TGTGCCAGTACCTCCAGGGGCCTCGGCTACACCTTC. The chain uses TRBV19 and TRBJ1-2; D is perhaps TRBD1 (6 bases). This CDR3 is built from 12 residues. In germline, CDR1 is LNHDA, CDR2 SQIVND (reference sequence). Trimming removed 7 bases from V and 8 bases from J, with 14 bases in between.

The CDR3 coding sequence is TGTGCCAGCAACCCAGGGGACAGACCCACAGATACGCAGTATTTT. Translation gives CASNPGDRPTDTQYF. The V and J genes are TRBV7-9 and TRBJ2-3; 7 bases align to TRBD1. Trimming took 7 bases from V and 2 from J; bases not matched to a gene: 9. This CDR3 spans 15 amino acids. The V gene's germline CDR1 is SEHNR and CDR2 FQNEAQ (reference sequence).

The genes are TRBV5-1 and TRBJ1-1; no clear D. The germline gives CDR1 SGHRS, CDR2 YFSETQ. CDR3 length: 13 residues. Trimming pared 4 bases from V and 6 bases from J, leaving 13 bases between. The CDR3 loop reads CASSVMPPAEAFF. The CDR3 DNA sequence: TGCGCCAGCAGCGTGATGCCACCCGCTGAAGCTTTCTTT.

This CDR3 reads CASSIVRHVSDRGTEAFF. Here the CDR3 DNA reads TGTGCCAGTAGTATAGTTCGCCACGTTTCAGATCGAGGAACTGAAGCTTTCTTT. V is TRBV19 and J is TRBJ1-1; no clear D gene. V was clipped by 1 base and J by 5 bases, with 23 bases between them. The CDR3 runs to 18 residues. Per the germline V gene, CDR1 is LNHDA and CDR2 is SQIVND (reference sequence).

This clone was detected only once. The chain recombines TRBV7-9 with TRBJ2-1, with unresolved D. Germline CDR1 SEHNR, CDR2 FQNEAQ (reference sequence). The CDR3 is 13 amino acids. V was pared by 4 bases and J by 15 bases, with 19 bases between. Written as DNA, the CDR3 is TGTGCCAGCAGCTACGAAAGGACCTTAGATCCGTTCTTC. This encodes CASSYERTLDPFF.

The chain combines TRBV5-1 with TRBJ2-1, with 9 bases that match TRBD1. This CDR3 has 16 amino acids. The junction had 9 bases not matched to a gene; V was cut back by 4 bases and J by 4 bases. Germline values: CDR1 SGHRS, CDR2 YFSETQ. The CDR3 DNA sequence: TGCGCCAGCAGCCCCCGCACAGGGGGCATTTACAATGAGCAGTTCTTC. The encoded protein is CASSPRTGGIYNEQFF.

The chain recombines TRBV5-4 with TRBJ2-1, with 7 positions matching TRBD2. This CDR3 contains 15 residues. Per the germline V gene, CDR1 is SGHNT and CDR2 is YYREEE (reference sequence). Losses at the gene ends were 0 bases for V and 4 bases for J; bases not matched to a gene: 4. The CDR3 nucleotides read TGTGCCAGCAGCTTGGAGGGCGGGAGATACAATGAGCAGTTCTTC. Translating gives CASSLEGGRYNEQFF.

The V gene is TRBV4-3, the J gene TRBJ2-2; tentative D call: TRBD2 (6 bases). Trimming took 9 bases from V and 5 from J, leaving 19 bases between them. CDR1 is LGHNA and CDR2 is YSLEER in the germline V gene. The length of the CDR3 is 15 residues. The CDR3 bases are TGCGCCAGTAGTATCGAAACAGGAGGGACCGGGGAGCTGTTTTTT. It codes for CASSIETGGTGELFF.

Points on this clone: The junction and the germline gene differ at one end; a read error may be behind it. This rearrangement joins TRBV25-1 to TRBJ2-7, with no clear D. Germline CDR1 is MGHDK and CDR2 is SYGVNS. The CDR3 is 12 amino acids. CDR3 sequence reads: CASSGHPARPSF. CDR3 sequence (DNA): TGTGCCAGCAGTGGCCACCCGGCTCGACCCTCGTTC.

As DNA, the CDR3 is TGTGCCAGCAGCTTAATGGGTCGCTCTGGGGCCAACGTCCTGACTTTC. Translated: CASSLMGRSGANVLTF. The J gene is TRBJ2-6, the V gene TRBV7-3; no clear D. The ends were cut back, 1 base at V and 0 bases at J, with 7 bases in the middle. Germline-derived CDR1 and CDR2 are SGHTA and FQGTGA. CDR3 length: 16 amino acids.

This clone was counted a single time. The V and J genes are TRBV28 and TRBJ1-2; no clear D gene. The germline V gene has CDR1 MDHEN and CDR2 SYDVKM. The CDR3 length is 15 residues. The V and J ends lost 6 bases and 0 bases respectively, with 14 bases between them. The CDR3 protein is CASSYHGPTNYGYTF. In nucleotides, the CDR3 is TGTGCCAGCAGCTACCATGGACCGACTAACTATGGCTACACCTTC.

The gene calls are TRBV6-5 and TRBJ2-3; a weak D match, TRBD2 (5 bases). The CDR3 has 16 amino acids. Germline values: CDR1 MNHEY, CDR2 SVGAGI. V was trimmed by 0 bases and J by 0 bases, leaving 10 bases between them. The CDR3 DNA is TGTGCCAGCAGTTACTCAGGGAGCGGAAGCACAGATACGCAGTATTTT. It encodes CASSYSGSGSTDTQYF.

This chain connects TRBV9 to TRBJ2-7; possibly TRBD1 for D (5 bases). V lost 2 bases to trimming and J lost 4 bases, with 16 bases between them. The CDR3 extends over 15 amino acids. CDR1 is SGDLS and CDR2 is YYNGEE in the germline V gene. The CDR3 DNA follows: TGTGCCAGCAGCGTGGAGACAGCGACGGCTTACGAGCAGTACTTC. The encoded protein is CASSVETATAYEQYF.

The V gene is TRBV28, the J gene TRBJ1-1; maybe TRBD1 (5 bases). The CDR3 consists of 12 residues. With 11 bases removed from V and 7 bases from J, the gap between germline ends came to 17 bases. Germline V gene sequence: CDR1 MDHEN, CDR2 SYDVKM. The CDR3 region has the DNA TGTGCCGGTCGGGGGACTGGGGGTGAAGCTTTCTTT. Encoded protein: CAGRGTGGEAFF.

The chain links TRBV11-3 to TRBJ2-1, with 9 bases lining up with TRBD1. Germline V gene lookup returns CDR1 SGHNT and CDR2 YENEEA. The ends lost 5 bases at V and 0 bases at J; junction bases unmatched: 5. The CDR3 totals 16 residues. The DNA of the CDR3 is TGTGCCAGCAGCCGGGACAGGGCAAGCTCCTACAATGAGCAGTTCTTC. Protein sequence: CASSRDRASSYNEQFF.

V is TRBV19 and J is TRBJ1-1; possibly TRBD1 for D (5 bases). Per germline, CDR1 LNHDA and CDR2 SQIVND (reference sequence). The CDR3 runs to 13 residues. Trimming removed 6 bases at V and 3 bases at J, with 11 bases between. The CDR3 DNA follows: TGTGCCAGTAGAGACAGAGAGTACACTGAAGCTTTCTTT. Translation gives CASRDREYTEAFF. Full variable domain (remainder filled in from reference TRBV19 and TRBJ1-1): DGGITQSPKYLFRKEGQNVTLSCEQNLNHDAMYWYRQDPGQGLRLIYYSQIVNDFQKGDIAEGYSVSREKKESFPLTVTSAQKNPTAFYLCASRDREYTEAFFGQGTRLTVV.

Only a few counts were recorded for this clone. The same CDR3 is also encoded by other DNA sequences in this sample. The rearrangement joins TRBV2 to TRBJ1-5; TRBD1 might be the D (5 bases). Germline CDR1 reads SNHLY; CDR2 reads FYNNEI. This CDR3 is built from 12 residues. V was trimmed by 2 bases and J by 7 bases, leaving 6 bases between them. CDR3 sequence reads: CASSERGQPQHF. Written as DNA, the CDR3 is TGTGCCAGCAGTGAACGGGGGCAGCCCCAGCATTTT. The full variable domain, completed using reference TRBV2 and TRBJ1-5, is EPEVTQTPSHQVTQMGQEVILRCVPISNHLYFYWYRQILGQKVEFLVSFYNNEISEKSEIFDDQFSVERPDGSNFTLKIRSTKLEDSAMYFCASSERGQPQHFGDGTRLSIL.

The chain couples TRBV5-1 to TRBJ2-5; D may correspond to TRBD1 or TRBD2 (5 bases each). The J call may be mistaken, given a closer DNA end match to TRBJ2-7. CDR3 length equals 17 residues. Germline V gene sequence: CDR1 SGHRS, CDR2 YFSETQ. Here the CDR3 reads CASSFGAWDAVSYEQYF. In nucleotides, the CDR3 is TGCGCCAGCAGCTTTGGAGCATGGGACGCCGTCTCCTACGAGCAGTACTTC.

Turning to this clone: This CDR3 is also generated by other DNA sequences in the sample. The chain links TRBV30 to TRBJ1-5, with unresolved D. From germline, CDR1 is GTSNPN and CDR2 SVGIG (reference sequence). The CDR3 is 13 amino acids. V shed 3 bases and J shed 0 bases, with 6 bases lying between them. CDR3 bases: TGTGCCTGGAGCGACACTAGCAATCAGCCCCAGCATTTT. Translated, it gives CAWSDTSNQPQHF.

The genes are TRBV30 and TRBJ2-1; 7 positions match TRBD2. CDR1 is GTSNPN and CDR2 is SVGIG in the germline V gene (reference sequence). Unmatched junction bases numbered 11, after V lost 3 bases and J lost 0 bases. This CDR3 is built from 17 residues. The CDR3 loop reads CAWSGFGLAASYNEQFF. CDR3 DNA sequence: TGTGCCTGGAGCGGTTTCGGCCTAGCGGCCTCCTACAATGAGCAGTTCTTC.

The chain is built from TRBV25-1 and TRBJ2-7; possibly TRBD2 for D (5 bases). With 3 bases removed from V and 6 bases from J, the gap between germline ends came to 18 bases. The CDR3 sequence is 15 residues long. The germline CDR1 and CDR2 sequences are MGHDK and SYGVNS. The DNA of the CDR3 is TGTGCCAGCAGTGACCCCAGCGGCCAGTACCGCGAGCAGTACTTC. Its translation is CASSDPSGQYREQYF.

V usage is TRBV7-8 and J usage is TRBJ1-4; 10 positions match TRBD1. The germline V gene has CDR1 SGHVS and CDR2 FQNEAQ. The ends lost 5 bases at V and 0 bases at J; junction bases unmatched: 9. This CDR3 comprises 18 residues. The CDR3 loop reads CASSHLWDRGSTNEKLFF. In DNA form, the CDR3 reads TGTGCCAGCAGCCACTTATGGGACAGGGGTTCAACTAATGAAAAACTGTTTTTT. Filled out from reference TRBV7-8 and TRBJ1-4, the complete variable domain reads GAGVSQSPRYKVAKRGQDVALRCDPISGHVSLFWYQQALGQGPEFLTYFQNEAQLDKSGLPSDRFFAERPEGSVSTLKIQRTQQEDSAVYLCASSHLWDRGSTNEKLFFGSGTQLSVL.